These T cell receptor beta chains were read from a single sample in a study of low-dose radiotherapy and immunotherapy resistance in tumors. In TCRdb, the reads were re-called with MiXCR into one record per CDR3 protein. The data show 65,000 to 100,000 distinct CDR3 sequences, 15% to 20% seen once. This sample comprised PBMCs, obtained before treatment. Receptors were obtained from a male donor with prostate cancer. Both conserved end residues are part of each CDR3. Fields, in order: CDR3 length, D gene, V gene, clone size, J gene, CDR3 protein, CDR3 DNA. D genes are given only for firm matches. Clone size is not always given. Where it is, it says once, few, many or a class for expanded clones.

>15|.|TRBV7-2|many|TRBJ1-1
CASSPRYTVNTEAFF
TGTGCCAGCAGCCCCAGATACACAGTGAACACTGAAGCTTTCTTT
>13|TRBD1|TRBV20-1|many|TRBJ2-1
CSASLGTDNEQFF
TGCAGTGCTTCCCTCGGGACAGACAATGAGCAGTTCTTC
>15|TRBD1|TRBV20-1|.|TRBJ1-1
CSASARQGVPQEAFF
TGCAGTGCTAGCGCCCGACAGGGGGTCCCCCAAGAAGCTTTCTTT
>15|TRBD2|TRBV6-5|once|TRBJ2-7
CASSYSAGGAYEQYF
TGTGCCAGCAGTTACTCTGCCGGGGGGGCCTACGAGCAGTACTTC
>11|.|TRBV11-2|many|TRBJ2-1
CASLAGREQFF
TGTGCCAGCCTAGCAGGTCGTGAGCAGTTCTTC
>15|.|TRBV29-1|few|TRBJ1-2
CSVFAPRDTYYGYTF
TGCAGCGTTTTTGCCCCCCGGGACACCTACTATGGCTACACCTTC
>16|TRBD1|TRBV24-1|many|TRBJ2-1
CATSDPGQGAGNEQFF
TGTGCCACCAGTGACCCGGGACAGGGGGCGGGCAATGAGCAGTTCTTC
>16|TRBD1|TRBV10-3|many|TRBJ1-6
CAISDGQGASNSPLHF
TGTGCCATCAGTGACGGACAGGGGGCTTCAAATTCACCCCTCCACTTT
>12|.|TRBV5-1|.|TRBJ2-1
CASSNLNNEQFF
TGCGCCAGCAGCAACTTGAACAATGAGCAGTTCTTC
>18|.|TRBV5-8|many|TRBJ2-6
CASSLDRLDFSGANVLTF
TGTGCCAGCAGCCTTGACAGGCTTGACTTCTCTGGGGCCAACGTCCTGACTTTC
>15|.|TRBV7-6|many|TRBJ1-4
CASSASRGGNEKLFF
TGTGCCAGCAGCGCGTCCCGGGGGGGAAACGAAAAACTGTTTTTT
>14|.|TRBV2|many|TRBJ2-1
CASTPGGPYNEQFF
TGTGCCAGCACCCCAGGGGGGCCATACAATGAGCAGTTCTTC
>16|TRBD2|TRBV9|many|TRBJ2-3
CASSVAGAGGPDTQYF
TGTGCCAGCAGCGTTGCGGGAGCGGGGGGACCAGATACGCAGTATTTT
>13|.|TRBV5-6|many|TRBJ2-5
CASSFVSEETQYF
TGTGCCAGCAGCTTTGTGTCGGAAGAGACCCAGTACTTC
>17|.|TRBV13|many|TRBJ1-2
CATSRGSAGRLNYGYTF
TGTGCCACCAGCAGAGGGAGCGCAGGGCGCCTTAACTATGGCTACACCTTC
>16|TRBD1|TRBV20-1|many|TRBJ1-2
CSARDPGTGPRYGYTF
TGCAGTGCTAGAGATCCGGGGACAGGGCCGCGATATGGCTACACCTTC
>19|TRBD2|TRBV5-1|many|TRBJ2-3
CASSPRLAGGPSSTDTQYF
TGCGCCAGCAGCCCTCGACTAGCGGGGGGACCTTCTAGCACAGATACGCAGTATTTT
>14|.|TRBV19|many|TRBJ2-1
CASSMGPGRAEQFF
TGTGCCAGTAGTATGGGACCGGGACGGGCTGAGCAGTTCTTC
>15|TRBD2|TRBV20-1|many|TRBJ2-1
CSARGSSGGEHEQFF
TGCAGTGCTAGAGGCTCCTCGGGAGGGGAGCATGAGCAGTTCTTC
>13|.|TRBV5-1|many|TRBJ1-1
CASSSNLNTEAFF
TGCGCCAGCAGCTCAAATTTGAACACTGAAGCTTTCTTT
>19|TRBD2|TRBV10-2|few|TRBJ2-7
CASSHTGLAGGSWAYEQYF
TGCGCCAGCAGCCACACCGGGCTAGCGGGGGGGAGTTGGGCCTACGAGCAGTACTTC
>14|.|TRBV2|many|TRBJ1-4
CASSGTNVNEKLFF
TGTGCCAGCAGTGGGACAAACGTTAATGAAAAACTGTTTTTT
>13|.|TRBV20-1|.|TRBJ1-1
CSAVDRMNTEAFF
TGCAGTGCCGTAGACAGAATGAACACTGAAGCTTTCTTT
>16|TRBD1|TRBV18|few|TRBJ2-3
CASSPEGGQSADTQYF
TGTGCCAGCTCACCAGAAGGGGGACAGTCAGCAGATACGCAGTATTTT
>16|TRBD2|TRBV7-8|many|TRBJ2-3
CASSLVGGGASDTQYF
TGTGCCAGCAGCTTAGTAGGCGGGGGGGCCTCAGATACGCAGTATTTT
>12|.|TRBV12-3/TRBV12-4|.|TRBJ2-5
CASSFSGETQYF
TGTGCCAGCAGTTTCAGCGGGGAGACCCAGTACTTC
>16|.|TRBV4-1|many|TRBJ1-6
CASSLNVGAYNSPLHF
TGCGCCAGCAGCCTGAATGTTGGGGCCTATAATTCACCCCTCCACTTT
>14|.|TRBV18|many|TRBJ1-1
CASSSALGETEAFF
TGTGCCAGCTCATCCGCCCTGGGAGAGACTGAAGCTTTCTTT
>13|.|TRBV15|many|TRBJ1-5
CATSSGLYQPQHF
TGTGCCACCAGCAGCGGGCTATACCAGCCCCAGCATTTT
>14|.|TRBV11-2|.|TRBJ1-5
CASSPQGRDQPQHF
TGTGCCAGCAGCCCGCAGGGGAGAGATCAGCCCCAGCATTTT
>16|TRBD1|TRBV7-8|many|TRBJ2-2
CASSGWDRGRTGELFF
TGTGCCAGCAGCGGCTGGGACAGGGGGCGGACCGGGGAGCTGTTTTTT
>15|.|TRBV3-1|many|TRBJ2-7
CASSRLDRYPYEQYF
TGTGCCAGCAGCCGATTAGATAGGTACCCCTACGAGCAGTACTTC
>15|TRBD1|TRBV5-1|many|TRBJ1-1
CASSLYGTGGTEAFF
TGCGCCAGCAGCTTGTATGGGACAGGGGGAACTGAAGCTTTCTTT